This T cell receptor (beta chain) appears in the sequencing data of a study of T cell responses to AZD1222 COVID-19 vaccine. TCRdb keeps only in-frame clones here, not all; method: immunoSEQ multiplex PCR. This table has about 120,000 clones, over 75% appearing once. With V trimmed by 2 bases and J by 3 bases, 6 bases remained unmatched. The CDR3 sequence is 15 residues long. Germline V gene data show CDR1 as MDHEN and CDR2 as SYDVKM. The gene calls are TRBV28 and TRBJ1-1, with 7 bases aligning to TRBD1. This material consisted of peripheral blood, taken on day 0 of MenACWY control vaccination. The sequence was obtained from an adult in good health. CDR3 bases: TGTGCCAGCAGTTTAAGGGGGCGCAGAGACACTGAAGCTTTCTTT. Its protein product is CASSLRGRRDTEAFF.